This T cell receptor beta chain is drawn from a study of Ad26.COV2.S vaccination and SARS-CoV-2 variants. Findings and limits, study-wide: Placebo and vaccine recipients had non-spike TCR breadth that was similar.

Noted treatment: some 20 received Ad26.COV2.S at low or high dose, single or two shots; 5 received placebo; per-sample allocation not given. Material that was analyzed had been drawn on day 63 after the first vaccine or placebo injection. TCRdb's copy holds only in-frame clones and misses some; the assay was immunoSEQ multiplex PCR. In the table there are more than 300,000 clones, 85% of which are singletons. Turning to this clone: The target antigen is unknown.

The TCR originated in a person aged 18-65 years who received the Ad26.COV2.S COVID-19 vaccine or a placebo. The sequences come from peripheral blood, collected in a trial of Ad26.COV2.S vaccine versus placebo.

Here the CDR3 DNA reads TGCGCCAGCAGCTCACAGGGGGTCGGGAGCTACGAGCAGTACTTC. It codes for CASSSQGVGSYEQYF. The chain links TRBV5-1 to TRBJ2-7; 8 bases fit TRBD1. Trimming cost V 3 bases and J 3 bases; bases outside gene matches: 8. The CDR3 runs 15 residues. Germline V gene lookup returns CDR1 SGHRS and CDR2 YFSETQ.